Presented here are 26 T cell receptor beta chains from one specimen sequenced in a study of post-analysis software for immune sequencing data. Built from TCR beta cDNA, the libraries had unique molecular identifiers in them. A single record per CDR3 protein comes from TCRdb applying MiXCR to the PCR reads. The sample lists roughly 150,000 distinct CDR3 sequences, 36% occurring once. The specimen was blood, collected after autologous hematopoietic stem cell transplantation. Receptors were obtained from a girl aged 5 to 17 with multiple sclerosis.

This clonotype occurred a few times. At one boundary the junction diverges from the germline segment, which might be a read error. This chain joins TRBV20-1 and TRBJ2-1; 8 bases agree with TRBD2. CDR1 is DFQATT and CDR2 is SNEGSKA in the germline V gene (reference sequence). The CDR3 consists of 18 residues. DNA of the CDR3: TGCAGTGGTTTAGCGGGGACCAATAGCGAGCAGACCTATAATGAGCAGTTCTTC. Protein sequence: CSGLAGTNSEQTYNEQFF.

V and J are TRBV2 and TRBJ1-2; 8 bases align to TRBD1. The J segment lost 6 bases and the V segment lost 11 bases, leaving 8 bases of the junction unmatched. The germline V gene has CDR1 SNHLY and CDR2 FYNNEI. This CDR3 is 12 amino acids long. The CDR3 DNA reads as TGTGCCGGAGGTGGACAGGGCCATGGCTACACCTTC. Residues: CAGGGQGHGYTF.

The V call is TRBV7-2, the J call TRBJ2-3, with 7 bases that match TRBD2. J was trimmed by 1 base and V by 1 base; bases with no gene match: 2. The CDR3 length is 15 residues. The germline gives CDR1 SGHTA, CDR2 FQGNSA. The CDR3 DNA reads TGTGCCAGCAGCTTAGACAGCGGGGGCACAGATACGCAGTATTTT. It specifies CASSLDSGGTDTQYF.

The chain employs TRBV6-1 and TRBJ1-2, with 7 bases lining up with TRBD1. Per germline, CDR1 MNHNS and CDR2 SASEGT. CDR3 size: 13 residues. J was trimmed by 7 bases and V by 4 bases; bases with no gene match: 6. The chain's CDR3 is CASSANRGGGYTF. CDR3 in DNA: TGTGCCAGCAGTGCGAACAGGGGCGGTGGCTACACCTTC.

This chain joins TRBV7-2 and TRBJ2-5; 9 positions agree with TRBD1. The end of the DNA is better explained by TRBJ2-7, so the J call may be wrong. Germline V CDR1 and CDR2: SGHTA, FQGNSA. The CDR3 runs to 16 residues. This CDR3 is CASSLRPRQGVNEQYF. The DNA for the CDR3 is TGTGCCAGCAGCTTAAGGCCCCGACAGGGGGTGAACGAGCAGTACTTC.

The V call is TRBV27, the J call TRBJ1-6; D possibly corresponds to TRBD1 (6 bases). V gave up 4 bases and J gave up 7 bases, with 11 bases separating them. The CDR3 has 14 residues. The germline CDR1 and CDR2 sequences are MNHEY and SMNVEV (reference sequence). The CDR3 reads CASSWGQGNSPLHF. The CDR3 DNA sequence: TGTGCCAGCAGTTGGGGGCAGGGGAATTCACCCCTCCACTTT.

The chain has TRBV14 and TRBJ2-7; TRBD2 matches at 7 bases. Per the germline V gene, CDR1 is SGHDN and CDR2 is FVKESK. This CDR3 comprises 14 residues. J was trimmed by 5 bases and V by 1 base; bases with no gene match: 5. The CDR3 DNA is TGTGCCAGCAGCCAAGGCGGGAGATTCGACGAGCAGTACTTC. This translates into CASSQGGRFDEQYF.

The DNA of the CDR3 is TGTGCCAGCAGTTTATTGGCTAGCGGAGTCGGGACCGGGGAGCTGTTTTTT. This sequence encodes CASSLLASGVGTGELFF. The rearrangement links TRBV12-3 or TRBV12-4 to TRBJ2-2; the match to TRBD2 covers 7 bases. V shed 2 bases, J shed 5 bases, and the junction held 11 bases outside the gene matches. There are 17 residues in the CDR3.

CDR3 amino acids: CSAGGQSLGEQFF. The CDR3 DNA follows: TGCAGTGCTGGCGGACAGTCCCTCGGGGAGCAGTTCTTC. The chain employs TRBV20-1 and TRBJ2-1; tentatively, D is TRBD1 (6 bases). V was trimmed by 5 bases and J by 10 bases, leaving 18 bases between them. The germline V gene encodes CDR1 DFQATT and CDR2 SNEGSKA (reference sequence). The CDR3 is made up of 13 amino acids.

The chain couples TRBV20-1 to TRBJ2-3; D gene unclear. The germline V gene has CDR1 DFQATT and CDR2 SNEGSKA (reference sequence). The CDR3 totals 16 residues. V was cut by 0 bases and J by 0 bases, with 13 bases left in between. CDR3 loop: CSARDRLIDSTDTQYF. CDR3 DNA: TGCAGTGCTAGAGATCGGCTTATTGATAGCACAGATACGCAGTATTTT.

Only a few counts were recorded for this clonotype. V is TRBV28 and J is TRBJ2-6; unclear D gene. CDR3 size: 16 residues. In germline, CDR1 is MDHEN, CDR2 SYDVKM. V lost 6 bases to trimming and J lost 0 bases, with 12 bases between them. CDR3 sequence (DNA): TGTGCCAGCAGAGGCCCCGCCCGCTCTGGGGCCAACGTCCTGACTTTC. It translates to CASRGPARSGANVLTF.

The table lists this clonotype with a few counts. The V and J genes are TRBV28 and TRBJ2-5; no reliable D call. The ends were cut back, 1 base at V and 1 base at J, with 10 bases in the middle. The V gene's germline CDR1 is MDHEN and CDR2 SYDVKM. CDR3 length: 15 residues. The CDR3 DNA reads TGTGCCAGCAGTTTATTGGTCAGGACCCAAGAGACCCAGTACTTC. Encoded protein: CASSLLVRTQETQYF.

Regarding this clonotype: Its ends do not fully match the called genes, so a read error is possible. The V and J genes are TRBV4-2 and TRBJ2-7; no reliable D call. The germline V gene encodes CDR1 LGHNA and CDR2 YNFKEQ. There are 15 residues in the CDR3. CDR3 residues: CASSLQRTSSYERYF. The CDR3 nucleotides are TGTGCCAGCAGCCTTCAACGGACCAGCTCCTACGAGCGGTACTTC.

Only a few counts were recorded for this clonotype. The gene calls are TRBV20-1 and TRBJ2-1, with 10 positions matching TRBD2. This CDR3 is built from 13 residues. The germline gives CDR1 DFQATT, CDR2 SNEGSKA (reference sequence). With V trimmed by 2 bases and J by 9 bases, 4 bases remained unmatched. The DNA for the CDR3 is TGCAGTGCTAGACTAGCGGGAGTCACTGAGCAGTTCTTC. Translating it yields CSARLAGVTEQFF.

This clonotype showed up just a few times. The J gene is TRBJ2-7, the V gene TRBV4-3, with no clear D. Looked up from germline, CDR1 is LGHNA and CDR2 is YSLEER. The CDR3 is made up of 13 amino acids. V lost 0 bases to trimming and J lost 2 bases, with 5 bases between them. The CDR3 spells CASSQDKAYEQYF. The CDR3 nucleotides are TGCGCCAGCAGCCAAGATAAAGCCTACGAGCAGTACTTC.

This clonotype was detected only a few times. V usage is TRBV28 and J usage is TRBJ2-7, with 11 bases lining up with TRBD2. V shed 5 bases and J 2 bases; nucleotides not matched to a gene: 11. There are 17 residues in the CDR3. CDR1 and CDR2 (germline): MDHEN, SYDVKM. CDR3 residues: CASSQGLAGLLTYEQYF. CDR3 coding DNA: TGTGCCAGCAGTCAAGGACTAGCGGGCTTACTTACCTACGAGCAGTACTTC.

The V and J genes are TRBV5-1 and TRBJ2-7, with a tentative D call TRBD2 (5 bases). The germline V and J ends were trimmed by 4 bases and 6 bases, with 8 bases remaining between them. The CDR3 loop spans 11 amino acids. CDR1 and CDR2 from the germline V gene are SGHRS and YFSETQ. The DNA of the CDR3 is TGCGCCAGCAGCCCCGGACTCGAGCAGTACTTC. Amino acids: CASSPGLEQYF.

J is TRBJ2-4 and V is TRBV6-2 or TRBV6-3; D possibly matches TRBD1 or TRBD2 (5 bases each). This CDR3 has 15 residues. Between the trimmed V and J ends, which lost 10 bases and 0 bases, there was a span of 16 bases. In germline, CDR1 is MNHEY, CDR2 SVGEGT. This CDR3 reads CAIPPGPTAKNIQYF. As DNA, the CDR3 is TGTGCCATTCCCCCGGGACCCACAGCCAAAAACATTCAGTACTTC.

The chain combines TRBV2 with TRBJ2-1, with D uncertain. Per germline, CDR1 SNHLY and CDR2 FYNNEI. CDR3 length: 16 residues. V lost 8 bases and J 0 bases, leaving 17 bases between the germline ends. CDR3 sequence (DNA): TGTGCCAGCGGACGACTCCTAATGAGCTCCTACAATGAGCAGTTCTTC. This encodes CASGRLLMSSYNEQFF.

V is TRBV7-9 and J is TRBJ2-4; TRBD2 agrees at 7 bases. TRBJ2-7 explains the end of the DNA better; the J call may be wrong. The germline gives CDR1 SEHNR, CDR2 FQNEAQ (reference sequence). This CDR3 is built from 15 residues. For the CDR3, the DNA is TGTGCCAGCAGCTTAGGTCTAGCGGAAGGATACGAGCAGTACTTC. Protein: CASSLGLAEGYEQYF.

This clonotype was detected only a few times. This may stem from a read error, because a much larger clone lies one nucleotide away. This sequence joins TRBV3-1 and TRBJ2-3; D is uncertain. CDR1 is LGHDT and CDR2 is YNNKEL in the germline V gene (reference sequence). The CDR3 is 13 amino acids. CDR3 protein: CATGYLSTDTRYF. CDR3 nucleotides: TGTGCCACCGGGTACCTTAGCACAGATACGCGGTATTTT.

This clonotype was detected a few times. The chain carries TRBV20-1 and TRBJ2-5; 11 nucleotides line up with TRBD2. The germline gives CDR1 DFQATT, CDR2 SNEGSKA (reference sequence). The J segment lost 2 bases and the V segment lost 6 bases, leaving 17 bases of the junction unmatched. The CDR3 covers 18 residues. CDR3 sequence: CSAKSLAGGSSGQETQYF. The CDR3 nucleotides are TGCAGTGCCAAATCCCTAGCGGGAGGCTCCTCGGGGCAAGAGACCCAGTACTTC.

This chain joins TRBV6-5 and TRBJ2-7; D might be TRBD2 (6 bases). The CDR3 is made up of 14 amino acids. Germline V gene lookup returns CDR1 MNHEY and CDR2 SVGAGI. The V end lost 0 bases, the J end lost 9 bases, and 15 bases lay between the germline ends. The CDR3 reads CASSYSIAGTGQYF. The CDR3 DNA reads as TGTGCCAGCAGTTACTCGATTGCGGGGACCGGGCAGTACTTC.

The gene calls are TRBV20-1 and TRBJ1-2, with 8 nucleotides matching TRBD1. Trimming at V came to 3 bases and at J to 5 bases, leaving 5 bases not matched to a gene. The V gene's germline CDR1 is DFQATT and CDR2 SNEGSKA (reference sequence). The CDR3 spans 13 residues. This CDR3 reads CSARRTGTYGYTF. CDR3 sequence (DNA): TGCAGTGCTAGGAGGACAGGGACATATGGCTACACCTTC.

This clonotype appeared a few times. The chain has TRBV5-1 and TRBJ2-3, with 8 positions matching TRBD1. This CDR3 is built from 16 residues. Germline V gives CDR1 SGHRS, CDR2 YFSETQ. The V segment lost 0 bases and the J segment 5 bases; nucleotides outside the gene matches: 8. CDR3 region: CASSLARGQVQDTQYF. In nucleotides, the CDR3 is TGCGCCAGCAGCTTGGCCAGGGGACAGGTACAAGATACGCAGTATTTT.

The CDR3 reads CASSLKLTHHNEQFF. The CDR3 DNA follows: TGTGCCAGCAGCCTCAAACTTACCCACCACAATGAGCAGTTCTTC. V is TRBV7-3 and J is TRBJ2-1, with D unresolved. CDR1 SGHTA and CDR2 FQGTGA come from the germline V gene. The CDR3 is 15 residues long. The V end was cut by 5 bases, the J end by 5 bases, with 16 bases between.